The T cell receptor beta chain under discussion was sequenced for a study of cytomegalovirus exposure and HLA in healthy donors. In the case of this clone: The antigen is unknown.

Study findings and constraints: In a later analysis, a missense DCLRE1C variant was linked to TCR beta V- and J-gene trimming.

This PCR relied on a set of 60 Vbeta primers and 13 Jbeta primers. TCRdb keeps only in-frame clones here, not all; method: immunoSEQ multiplex PCR. The repertoire has under 150,000 clones, 80% of them found once; the top ten carry 6.5% to 7%. V was clipped by 3 bases and J by 3 bases, with 20 bases between them. The germline CDR1 and CDR2 sequences are KGHSH and LQKENI. The CDR3 contains 17 residues. The V gene is TRBV18, the J gene TRBJ2-5; D perhaps matches TRBD2 (5 bases). The sequenced sample was PBMCs. The receptor's source is a man between 40 and 49 years old in good health and CMV-seropositive. CDR3 region: CASSPESDWPGKETQYF. In DNA form, the CDR3 reads TGTGCCAGCTCACCCGAGTCTGATTGGCCGGGGAAAGAGACCCAGTACTTC.